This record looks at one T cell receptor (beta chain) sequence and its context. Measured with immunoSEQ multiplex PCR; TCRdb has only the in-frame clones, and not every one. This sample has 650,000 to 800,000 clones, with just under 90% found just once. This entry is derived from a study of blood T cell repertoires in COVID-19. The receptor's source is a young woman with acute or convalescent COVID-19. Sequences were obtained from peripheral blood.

The CDR3 nucleotides read TGCGCCAGCAGCCCCAGGACTAGCGGGGGGGCCCCCTACAATGAGCAGTTCTTC. Amino acids: CASSPRTSGGAPYNEQFF. This rearrangement joins TRBV5-1 to TRBJ2-1; 15 bases agree with TRBD2. The CDR3 has 18 residues. Germline-derived CDR1 and CDR2 are SGHRS and YFSETQ. Trimming removed 4 bases from V and 2 bases from J; junction bases left unmatched: 7. The variable domain in full, completed from reference TRBV5-1 and TRBJ2-1, reads KAGVTQTPRYLIKTRGQQVTLSCSPISGHRSVSWYQQTPGQGLQFLFEYFSETQRNKGNFPGRFSGRQFSNSRSEMNVSTLELGDSALYLCASSPRTSGGAPYNEQFFGPGTRLTVL.